The rows below give T cell receptor beta chains drawn from one sample of a study of human T cells and chemical hapten exposure. Each CDR3 protein gets one entry after TCRdb re-called the RACE reads with MiXCR. This table holds about 80,000 distinct CDR3 sequences, around 10% found once. The input for sequencing was whole blood, taken in connection with sensitization to the hapten diphenylcyclopropenone (DPC). The origin of the receptors is a man between 18 and 35 years old with alopecia areata. Some clones in this sample may be carry-over from other donors' samples. CDR3s include the opening cysteine and the closing phenylalanine or tryptophan. D genes are given only for firm matches. Not all rows give a size; the values are once, few, many and, for expanded clones, a class.

size	D	V	J	DNA	CDR3
few	-	TRBV5-4	TRBJ2-5	TGTGCCAGCAGCTTGTCGGGCGGTAGAGAGACCCAGTACTTC	CASSLSGGRETQYF
-	TRBD1	TRBV7-2	TRBJ1-5	TGTGCCAGCAGCCCGCGGACAGGGTGGGTTCAGCCCCAGCATTTT	CASSPRTGWVQPQHF
-	-	TRBV6-1	TRBJ2-2	TGTGCCAGCAGTGGGGGACGGGAGAACACCGGGGAGCTGTTTTTT	CASSGGRENTGELFF
many	-	TRBV7-2	TRBJ1-3	TGTGCCAGCAGCTTAGGGGGCTACTCTGGAAACACCATATATTTT	CASSLGGYSGNTIYF
few	-	TRBV7-2	TRBJ1-1	TGTGCCAGCAGTCAGGGGAGGGTCGGAGCTTTCTTT	CASSQGRVGAFF
few	-	TRBV4-1	TRBJ2-4	TGCGCCAGCAGCCAAGGATCTATCCGACAAGCCAAAAACATTCAGTACTTC	CASSQGSIRQAKNIQYF
few	-	TRBV7-8	TRBJ2-1	TGTGCCAGCAGCTCTCAGAGCAATGAGCAGTTCTTC	CASSSQSNEQFF
many	-	TRBV2	TRBJ2-1	TGTGCCAGCACTATCAATGAGCAGTTCTTC	CASTINEQFF
-	-	TRBV9	TRBJ1-1	TGTGCCAGCAGCTTACAACAGGAGAACACTGAAGCTTTCTTT	CASSLQQENTEAFF
-	-	TRBV24-1	TRBJ2-2	TGTGCCACCAGTGGGGCAGGGGCGCCCGGGGAGCTGTTTTTT	CATSGAGAPGELFF
few	TRBD1	TRBV4-3	TRBJ1-6	TGCGCCAGCAGCCAATCTGACAGGGGGCTTTATAATTCACCCCTCCACTTT	CASSQSDRGLYNSPLHF
-	TRBD1	TRBV29-1	TRBJ2-7	TGCAGCGCCACCGGGACAGGGGAAGGCTACGAGCAGTACTTC	CSATGTGEGYEQYF